The 17 T cell receptor beta chains in this list originate from one sample, sequenced in a study of T-cell memory formation after mild COVID-19. Each CDR3 protein is one row after TCRdb ran MiXCR on the 5' RACE reads. The profile shows over 450,000 distinct CDR3 sequences, over 20% of them singletons. The sequenced sample was PBMCs or a T cell subset sorted from them (not recorded which). The receptors were gathered from an adult woman who had mild COVID-19 (a few samples of this study predate the infection). Cell type and time point are not known.

This clonotype was seen a few times. V gene TRBV7-9 combines with J gene TRBJ1-5, with D unresolved. Germline V gene data show CDR1 as SEHNR and CDR2 as FQNEAQ (reference sequence). The V and J ends lost 2 bases and 4 bases respectively, with 9 bases between them. The CDR3 runs to 14 residues. The CDR3 spells CASSLTEINQPQHF. CDR3 in DNA: TGTGCCAGCAGCTTAACGGAGATAAATCAGCCCCAGCATTTT. Variable domain in full (rest from reference TRBV7-9 and TRBJ1-5): DTGVSQNPRHKITKRGQNVTFRCDPISEHNRLYWYRQTLGQGPEFLTYFQNEAQLEKSRLLSDRFSAERPKGSFSTLEIQRTEQGDSAMYLCASSLTEINQPQHFGDGTRLSIL.

This clonotype was found many times. This chain links TRBV5-1 with TRBJ2-7, with D perhaps matching TRBD1 or TRBD2 (6 bases each). CDR3 size: 15 residues. Trimming stripped 0 bases from V and 3 bases from J, with 13 bases between. Germline V CDR1 and CDR2: SGHRS, YFSETQ. The CDR3 reads CASSLDGGNVYEQYF. The CDR3 DNA follows: TGCGCCAGCAGCTTGGACGGGGGCAACGTCTACGAGCAGTACTTC.

This clonotype was counted at least ten times. V is TRBV7-3 and J is TRBJ2-7; D may be TRBD2 (6 bases). Germline V gene sequence: CDR1 SGHTA, CDR2 FQGTGA. V dropped 0 bases and J dropped 5 bases, with 11 bases sitting between them. The CDR3 has 14 amino acids. CDR3 in amino acids: CASSLTRSSDEQYF. The CDR3 DNA reads as TGTGCCAGCAGCTTAACGAGGTCTAGCGACGAGCAGTACTTC.

The table lists this clonotype with many counts. The gene calls are TRBV12-3 or TRBV12-4 and TRBJ1-5; 8 bases align to TRBD1. CDR3 length: 14 amino acids. Trimming took 6 bases from V and 5 from J; bases not matched to a gene: 6. The CDR3 here is CASSPGTGYQPQHF. The CDR3 region has the DNA TGTGCCAGCAGCCCCGGGACAGGCTATCAGCCCCAGCATTTT.

V gene TRBV9 combines with J gene TRBJ2-1, with D possibly TRBD2 on 6 matching bases. Germline-derived CDR1 and CDR2 are SGDLS and YYNGEE. The CDR3 has 15 amino acids. V was pared by 3 bases and J by 4 bases, with 14 bases between. The CDR3 region has the DNA TGTGCCAGCAGCGCAAATAGCGGAATTTACAATGAGCAGTTCTTC. Protein: CASSANSGIYNEQFF.

V is TRBV10-3 and J is TRBJ2-5; D not certain. V lost 3 bases and J 5 bases, leaving 10 bases between the germline ends. This CDR3 contains 13 residues. The germline V gene has CDR1 ENHRY and CDR2 SYGVKD. The DNA of the CDR3 is TGTGCCATCAGTGATGGGATTTCGGAGACCCAGTACTTC. Translating gives CAISDGISETQYF.

V and J are TRBV5-5 and TRBJ2-5; D is ambiguous. The CDR3 is made up of 14 amino acids. The V end was cut by 2 bases, the J end by 8 bases, with 16 bases between. Germline V gene data show CDR1 as SGHKS and CDR2 as YYEKEE (reference sequence). DNA of the CDR3: TGTGCCAGCAGCTTTGGGATACCTCCCGTAACCCAGTACTTC. This codes for CASSFGIPPVTQYF.

This clonotype turned up a few times. The chain uses TRBV19 and TRBJ2-1; possible D gene TRBD2, 5 bases. This CDR3 spans 13 amino acids. V was pared by 3 bases and J by 5 bases, with 8 bases between. CDR1 and CDR2 (germline): LNHDA, SQIVND (reference sequence). The CDR3 nucleotides read TGTGCCAGTAGTATGAGGGAGCACAATGAGCAGTTCTTC. The encoded protein is CASSMREHNEQFF.

J is TRBJ2-7 and V is TRBV3-1; TRBD1 or TRBD2 may be the D gene (5 bases each). This CDR3 contains 15 residues. V lost 4 bases, J lost 0 bases, and 13 bases lay in between. In germline, CDR1 is LGHDT, CDR2 YNNKEL (reference sequence). DNA of the CDR3: TGTGCCAGCAGCCGGGGGACCTATTACTCCTACGAGCAGTACTTC. Translated: CASSRGTYYSYEQYF.

The chain combines TRBV5-1 with TRBJ2-5; D might be TRBD1 (5 bases). The CDR3 sequence is 15 residues long. V lost 0 bases and J lost 0, with 9 bases in between. Germline CDR1 is SGHRS and CDR2 is YFSETQ. The CDR3 DNA reads as TGCGCCAGCAGCTTGGCCACAGGCAACCAAGAGACCCAGTACTTC. The encoded protein is CASSLATGNQETQYF. Combining the CDR3 with reference TRBV5-1 and TRBJ2-5 gives the whole variable domain KAGVTQTPRYLIKTRGQQVTLSCSPISGHRSVSWYQQTPGQGLQFLFEYFSETQRNKGNFPGRFSGRQFSNSRSEMNVSTLELGDSALYLCASSLATGNQETQYFGPGTRLLVL.

CDR3 coding DNA: TGTGCCAGCAGCTTGACCTGGGGGAAAAATCAGCCCCAGCATTTT. The encoded protein is CASSLTWGKNQPQHF. The rearrangement uses TRBV5-5 and TRBJ1-5, with D tentatively TRBD1 (5 bases). Trimming stripped 1 base from V and 4 bases from J, with 12 bases between. The CDR3 extends over 15 amino acids. Germline V gene sequence: CDR1 SGHKS, CDR2 YYEKEE (reference sequence).

The chain joins TRBV7-9 to TRBJ2-1; weak D call: TRBD2 (5 bases). The CDR3 is 19 amino acids. Looked up from germline, CDR1 is SEHNR and CDR2 is FQNEAQ (reference sequence). V was clipped by 5 bases and J by 4 bases, with 27 bases between them. As DNA, the CDR3 is TGTGCCAGCAGCCCCCCCCTCGGACTGGGTGATCTCGCGTACAATGAGCAGTTCTTC. Translation: CASSPPLGLGDLAYNEQFF.

This clonotype was seen a handful of times. This rearrangement joins TRBV20-1 to TRBJ2-5, with 9 bases aligning to TRBD2. Germline V gene data show CDR1 as DFQATT and CDR2 as SNEGSKA (reference sequence). CDR3 size: 17 residues. The trim removed 3 bases at V and 4 bases at J, leaving 15 bases unmatched. CDR3 nucleotides: TGCAGTGCTAGTCGGTTGGCTAGCGGGGATAGGTTAGAGACCCAGTACTTC. This translates into CSASRLASGDRLETQYF.

The chain links TRBV11-3 to TRBJ1-1, with 8 bases identical to TRBD1. Germline CDR1 is SGHNT and CDR2 is YENEEA. With 7 bases clipped from V and 6 bases from J, the junction kept 10 bases outside the gene matches. There are 14 residues in the CDR3. CDR3 nucleotide sequence: TGTGCCAGCACCAAGGGGGACAGGACCTCTGAAGCTTTCTTT. This translates into CASTKGDRTSEAFF.

This clonotype was counted many times. The V and J genes are TRBV30 and TRBJ2-7, with D possibly being TRBD1 (5 bases). Germline CDR1 GTSNPN, CDR2 SVGIG (reference sequence). The CDR3 sequence is 11 residues long. Trimming left V 5 bases short and J 4 bases short, with 9 bases between. CDR3 protein: CAWSQAYEQYF. CDR3 coding DNA: TGTGCCTGGTCACAGGCTTACGAGCAGTACTTC.

CDR3 bases: TGTGCCAGTCGGTGGGACGACACCGGGGAGCTGTTTTTT. The encoded protein is CASRWDDTGELFF. The chain has TRBV19 and TRBJ2-2; perhaps D is TRBD1 or TRBD2 (5 bases each). The V and J ends lost 8 bases and 3 bases respectively, with 10 bases between them. Germline loops: CDR1 LNHDA, CDR2 SQIVND (reference sequence). This CDR3 is built from 13 residues.

The CDR3 spells CATSQGQGDTEAFF. For the CDR3, the DNA is TGTGCCACCAGTCAAGGACAGGGGGACACTGAAGCTTTCTTT. V usage is TRBV24-1 and J usage is TRBJ1-1; TRBD1 aligns across 10 bases. CDR3 size: 14 residues. V shed 6 bases, J shed 3 bases, and the junction held 3 bases outside the gene matches. Germline-derived CDR1 and CDR2 are KGHDR and SFDVKD.